A selection of T cell receptor beta chains follows, all from one sample in a study of blood T cell repertoires in COVID-19. Libraries were prepared by immunoSEQ multiplex PCR; TCRdb keeps only in-frame clonotypes and omits some of them. Here the sample spans roughly 250,000 clones, 70% to 90% being singletons. The sample was peripheral blood. The receptors were sampled from a man aged 40-49 years with acute or convalescent COVID-19. Each CDR3 is given with its conserved first and last residue. A D gene is named only where the DNA matches it firmly. Clone size is not always given. Where it is, it says once, few, many or a class for expanded clones.

d_call	clone_size	v_call	j_call	cdr3_aa	cdr3_nt
NA	NA	TRBV28	TRBJ1-6	CASSLGRANSPLHF	TGTGCCAGCAGTTTGGGCAGGGCTAATTCACCCCTCCACTTT
NA	NA	TRBV5-1	TRBJ2-7	CASSFTTGVYEQYF	TGCGCCAGCAGCTTTACGACAGGCGTCTACGAGCAGTACTTC
NA	NA	TRBV5-4	TRBJ2-7	CASSPGGSGSYEQYF	TGTGCCAGCAGCCCCGGAGGTAGCGGCTCCTACGAGCAGTACTTC
NA	NA	TRBV28	TRBJ1-6	CASSLWDMRSPLHF	TGTGCCAGCAGTTTATGGGACATGAGGTCACCCCTCCACTTT
TRBD1	NA	TRBV15	TRBJ2-1	CATTHRGQGAHNEQFF	TGTGCCACCACCCACCGGGGACAGGGGGCGCACAATGAGCAGTTCTTC
TRBD1	NA	TRBV6-1	TRBJ2-7	CASSDTGGAPYEQYF	TGTGCCAGCAGTGATACAGGGGGCGCCCCCTACGAGCAGTACTTC
NA	NA	TRBV6-5	TRBJ2-7	CASSQDGQGPEQYF	TGTGCCAGCAGCCAAGATGGCCAGGGTCCCGAGCAGTACTTC
NA	NA	TRBV6-5	TRBJ1-1	CASRDRTLNTEAFF	TGTGCCAGCAGGGACAGAACTTTGAACACTGAAGCTTTCTTT
NA	NA	TRBV9	TRBJ1-2	CASSVIGTGPSWGYTF	TGTGCCAGCAGCGTTATCGGAACAGGGCCTTCGTGGGGCTACACCTTC
TRBD1	NA	TRBV5-1	TRBJ2-6	CASSFGQGSSGANVLTF	TGCGCCAGCAGCTTCGGACAGGGGAGCTCTGGGGCCAACGTCCTGACTTTC
TRBD2	few	TRBV7-9	TRBJ2-2	CASSLSGGNTGELFF	TGTGCCAGCAGCTTAAGCGGGGGGAACACCGGGGAGCTGTTTTTT
TRBD2	NA	TRBV5-6	TRBJ2-1	CASSLRGGQHNEQFF	TGTGCCAGCAGCCTGCGGGGGGGCCAGCACAATGAGCAGTTCTTC
TRBD1	NA	TRBV5-8	TRBJ1-3	CASSGRGSGNTIYF	TGTGCCAGCAGCGGCAGGGGGTCTGGAAACACCATATATTTT
NA	NA	TRBV15	TRBJ1-6	CATQKDSSYNSPLHF	TGTGCCACCCAGAAGGACAGCTCCTATAATTCACCCCTCCACTTT
TRBD1	NA	TRBV23-1	TRBJ1-4	CASSTGTGVNEKLFF	TGCGCCAGCAGTACCGGGACAGGGGTTAATGAAAAACTGTTTTTT
NA	NA	TRBV7-2	TRBJ2-6	CASSLARPGGANVLTF	TGTGCCAGCAGCTTAGCCAGGCCAGGAGGGGCCAACGTCCTGACTTTC
TRBD2	once	TRBV28	TRBJ2-3	CASSLAGGTDTQYF	TGTGCCAGCAGCCTAGCGGGGGGCACAGATACGCAGTATTTT
TRBD2	once	TRBV5-1	TRBJ2-7	CASSLGGEGSYEQYF	TGCGCCAGCAGCTTGGGAGGGGAGGGTTCCTACGAGCAGTACTTC
TRBD1	NA	TRBV18	TRBJ2-3	CASSERTGTTDTQYF	TGTGCCAGCTCAGAAAGGACAGGGACCACAGATACGCAGTATTTT
NA	NA	TRBV5-4	TRBJ2-1	CASSSSGVSYNEQFF	TGTGCCAGCAGCTCGTCGGGGGTTAGTTACAATGAGCAGTTCTTC
NA	few	TRBV21-1	TRBJ1-1	CASSKGQLGTEAFF	TGTGCCAGCAGCAAGGGACAGTTGGGCACTGAAGCTTTCTTT
NA	NA	TRBV28	TRBJ1-2	CASSLLLGPGGGYTF	TGTGCCAGCAGTTTACTCCTAGGCCCCGGCGGCGGCTACACCTTC